What follows are 28 T cell receptor beta chains derived from one specimen sequenced in a study of blood T cell repertoires in COVID-19. Profiled with immunoSEQ multiplex PCR; TCRdb holds only in-frame clones, not every one. The data show around 320,000 clones, roughly 86% seen once. Sequencing input: PBMCs or T cells enriched from blood (not recorded which). The source is a woman aged 45 to 65 who had been exposed to COVID-19.

The rearrangement links TRBV7-6 to TRBJ1-3; the D gene is possibly TRBD1 (5 bases). The length of the CDR3 is 16 residues. Germline CDR1 reads SGHVS; CDR2 reads FNYEAQ. Trimming pared 5 bases from V and 0 bases from J, leaving 14 bases between. The DNA of the CDR3 is TGTGCCAGCAGCCGAGGGGAGGAGGCCTCTGGAAACACCATATATTTT. It codes for CASSRGEEASGNTIYF.

CDR3 DNA sequence: TGTGCCAGCAGCCAAGCGGCGACTGAACTTAATGAAAAACTGTTTTTT. Translated, it gives CASSQAATELNEKLFF. This sequence joins TRBV3-1 (or the pseudogene TRBV3-2) and TRBJ1-4; no firm D call. This CDR3 comprises 16 residues. V shed 1 base and J shed 4 bases, with 13 bases lying between them. Germline V gives CDR1 LGHDT, CDR2 YNNKEL (reference sequence).

The J gene is TRBJ2-7, the V gene TRBV27, with a tentative D call TRBD1 (6 bases). The CDR3 has 21 residues. From germline, CDR1 is MNHEY and CDR2 SMNVEV (reference sequence). V lost 6 bases to trimming and J lost 5 bases, with 38 bases between them. The CDR3 protein is CASSSRSEPLQSPGHSNEQYF. CDR3 DNA sequence: TGTGCCAGCAGCTCTCGCTCGGAGCCTCTCCAGTCTCCGGGACATTCCAACGAGCAGTACTTC.

This chain joins TRBV2 and TRBJ2-7, with a possible D match to TRBD2 (5 bases). With 5 bases removed from V and 5 bases from J, the gap between germline ends came to 16 bases. CDR3 size: 14 residues. Germline loops: CDR1 SNHLY, CDR2 FYNNEI. The CDR3 is CASSKWASFDEQYF. In nucleotides, the CDR3 is TGTGCCAGCAGTAAGTGGGCTAGCTTCGACGAGCAGTACTTC.

This clone was seen only a few times. The CDR3 spells CASSRVSSGGEPYEQYF. CDR3 in DNA: TGTGCCAGCAGCCGCGTGTCTAGCGGGGGGGAGCCCTACGAGCAGTACTTC. The V gene is TRBV4-2, the J gene TRBJ2-7, with TRBD2 matching 12 bases. The germline gives CDR1 LGHNA, CDR2 YNFKEQ. The CDR3 runs 17 residues. The junction had 9 bases not matched to a gene; V was cut back by 4 bases and J by 2 bases.

The V gene is TRBV2, the J gene TRBJ1-1, with 8 bases lining up with TRBD1. From germline, CDR1 is SNHLY and CDR2 FYNNEI. J gave up 0 bases and V 4 bases, and 1 base lay outside the gene matches. The CDR3 has 14 amino acids. The CDR3 loop is CASSADRVNTEAFF. The DNA for the CDR3 is TGTGCCAGCAGTGCGGACAGGGTGAACACTGAAGCTTTCTTT.

In this sample, this clone turned up a few times. This rearrangement joins TRBV7-9 to TRBJ1-1, with a possible D match to TRBD1 (6 bases). With 5 bases removed from V and 8 bases from J, the gap between germline ends came to 18 bases. Germline lookup yields CDR1 SEHNR and CDR2 FQNEAQ (reference sequence). CDR3 length: 14 amino acids. CDR3 sequence: CASSPDSTGTEAFF. The DNA of the CDR3 is TGTGCCAGCAGCCCCGATAGTACCGGGACAGAAGCTTTCTTT.

This CDR3 is CASRVGGQISPLHF. DNA for the CDR3: TGTGCCAGCAGGGTGGGGGGGCAAATTTCACCCCTCCACTTT. The chain recombines TRBV28 with TRBJ1-6; perhaps TRBD1 as D (6 bases). CDR3 length equals 14 residues. V was trimmed by 6 bases and J by 9 bases, leaving 15 bases between them. Germline CDR1 reads MDHEN; CDR2 reads SYDVKM.

This clone occurred a few times. The V gene is TRBV5-8, the J gene TRBJ2-2, with 8 bases identical to TRBD1. The CDR3 consists of 16 residues. V lost 0 bases, J lost 2 bases, and 3 bases stayed unmatched. Germline-derived CDR1 and CDR2 are SGHTS and YDEGEE. In DNA, the CDR3 is TGTGCCAGCAGCTTGGCTTCAGGGGGCAACACCGGGGAGCTGTTTTTT. Its translation: CASSLASGGNTGELFF.

The chain couples TRBV12-5 to TRBJ2-3, with 14 nucleotides matching TRBD2. The germline CDR1 and CDR2 sequences are LGHNT and FRNRAP. The CDR3 runs 20 residues. After removal of 0 bases from V and 2 bases from J, the junction contained 10 bases not matched to a gene. The CDR3 region has the DNA TGTGCTAGTGGTTTGGTACCAGGGACTAGCGGGGGTGGGGACACAGATACGCAGTATTTT. The encoded protein is CASGLVPGTSGGGDTDTQYF.

This chain uses TRBV7-8 with TRBJ1-3; D call uncertain. The CDR3 is made up of 14 amino acids. Germline CDR1 reads SGHVS; CDR2 reads FQNEAQ. The V gene lost 10 bases and the J gene lost 0 bases, with 13 bases spanning the gap. The DNA for the CDR3 is TGTGCCACCGACTCTGGTTACTCTGGAAACACCATATATTTT. Its protein is CATDSGYSGNTIYF.

J is TRBJ1-4 and V is TRBV4-2; TRBD1 aligns across 9 bases. The V and J ends lost 1 base and 7 bases, in that order; junction bases with no gene match: 7. Germline V gives CDR1 LGHNA, CDR2 YNFKEQ. CDR3 length: 16 residues. The CDR3: CASSQALDRGSEKLFF. The CDR3 DNA reads as TGTGCCAGCAGCCAAGCCTTGGACAGGGGAAGTGAAAAACTGTTTTTT.

This sequence joins TRBV2 and TRBJ2-2; D might be TRBD1 (6 bases). The germline V and J ends were trimmed by 5 bases and 2 bases, with 15 bases remaining between them. The CDR3 runs 16 residues. From germline, CDR1 is SNHLY and CDR2 FYNNEI. The CDR3 DNA sequence: TGTGCCAGCAGTCGGGCAGGGGCCCTCAACACCGGGGAGCTGTTTTTT. Translating gives CASSRAGALNTGELFF.

This clone has more than one count but fewer than ten. The rearrangement links TRBV5-1 to TRBJ2-7, with TRBD1 identical over 7 bases. The CDR3 loop spans 15 amino acids. Germline CDR1 SGHRS, CDR2 YFSETQ. Losses at the gene ends were 5 bases for V and 0 bases for J; bases not matched to a gene: 8. CDR3 bases: TGCGCCAGCAGGTCCGGGACAGTGAGCTCCTACGAGCAGTACTTC. Amino acid sequence: CASRSGTVSSYEQYF. Together with reference TRBV5-1 and TRBJ2-7, the CDR3 gives the full variable domain: KAGVTQTPRYLIKTRGQQVTLSCSPISGHRSVSWYQQTPGQGLQFLFEYFSETQRNKGNFPGRFSGRQFSNSRSEMNVSTLELGDSALYLCASRSGTVSSYEQYFGPGTRLTVT.

V and J are TRBV5-1 and TRBJ2-2; TRBD1 aligns across 9 bases. Germline assignment: CDR1 SGHRS and CDR2 YFSETQ. V lost 3 bases and J lost 4; bases outside the gene matches: 4. This CDR3 spans 15 amino acids. As DNA, the CDR3 is TGCGCCAGCAGCTGGGACAGGGTGGGCACCGGGGAGCTGTTTTTT. Its translation is CASSWDRVGTGELFF.

V and J are TRBV16 and TRBJ1-3, with D hard to call. The CDR3 spans 17 residues. Germline CDR1 is KGHSY and CDR2 is FQNENV. V dropped 1 base and J dropped 0 bases, with 13 bases sitting between them. The CDR3 reads CASSQYLGGGSGNTIYF. The DNA of the CDR3 is TGTGCCAGCAGCCAATATCTCGGCGGAGGCTCTGGAAACACCATATATTTT. Full variable domain (missing parts from reference TRBV16 and TRBJ1-3): GEEVAQTPKHLVRGEGQKAKLYCAPIKGHSYVFWYQQVLKNEFKFLISFQNENVFDETGMPKERFSAKCLPNSPCSLEIQATKLEDSAVYFCASSQYLGGGSGNTIYFGEGSWLTVV.

V and J are TRBV30 and TRBJ1-6, with 7 bases fitting TRBD1. Germline CDR1 is GTSNPN and CDR2 is SVGIG (reference sequence). Unmatched junction bases numbered 4, after V lost 5 bases and J lost 6 bases. The CDR3 totals 13 residues. CDR3: CAWGGTVNSPLHF. The CDR3 DNA follows: TGTGCCTGGGGAGGGACAGTTAATTCACCCCTCCACTTT.

CDR3 loop: CASSLELSYNSPLHF. Written as DNA, the CDR3 is TGTGCCAGCAGCTTAGAGCTCTCCTATAATTCACCCCTCCACTTT. The chain combines TRBV7-9 with TRBJ1-6; D not certain. Germline CDR1 SEHNR, CDR2 FQNEAQ (reference sequence). This CDR3 has 15 amino acids. V was pared by 1 base and J by 0 bases, with 4 bases between.

J is TRBJ2-3 and V is TRBV3-1 (or the pseudogene TRBV3-2); D is undetermined. With 1 base removed from V and 2 bases from J, the gap between germline ends came to 10 bases. This CDR3 has 15 residues. Per the germline V gene, CDR1 is LGHDT and CDR2 is YNNKEL (reference sequence). The chain's CDR3 is CASSQVGWATDTQYF. The DNA of the CDR3 is TGTGCCAGCAGCCAAGTGGGCTGGGCCACAGATACGCAGTATTTT.

The chain combines TRBV9 with TRBJ1-4; D may be TRBD1 (5 bases). CDR3 size: 16 residues. Germline V lookup: CDR1 SGDLS, CDR2 YYNGEE. V was clipped by 4 bases and J by 7 bases, with 20 bases between them. CDR3 DNA sequence: TGTGCCAGCAGCCTCGGGATGAGGACGGGGGGTGAAAAACTGTTTTTT. Translating it yields CASSLGMRTGGEKLFF. The whole variable domain, remainder taken from reference TRBV9 and TRBJ1-4, is DSGVTQTPKHLITATGQRVTLRCSPRSGDLSVYWYQQSLDQGLQFLIQYYNGEERAKGNILERFSAQQFPDLHSELNLSSLELGDSALYFCASSLGMRTGGEKLFFGSGTQLSVL.

This chain uses TRBV5-6 with TRBJ2-5, with 10 bases identical to TRBD2. There are 16 residues in the CDR3. The J segment lost 4 bases and the V segment lost 2 bases, leaving 8 bases of the junction unmatched. Germline lookup yields CDR1 SGHDT and CDR2 YYEEEE. The CDR3, as DNA: TGTGCCAGCAGCTTTCTTGTAGCGGGGGGTCGAGAGACCCAGTACTTC. The encoded protein is CASSFLVAGGRETQYF. Full variable domain (missing parts from reference TRBV5-6 and TRBJ2-5): DAGVTQSPTHLIKTRGQQVTLRCSPKSGHDTVSWYQQALGQGPQFIFQYYEEEERQRGNFPDRFSGHQFPNYSSELNVNALLLGDSALYLCASSFLVAGGRETQYFGPGTRLLVL.

The V call is TRBV28, the J call TRBJ1-2; perhaps TRBD1 as D (5 bases). V lost 3 bases and J lost 5, with 13 bases in between. This CDR3 is 14 amino acids long. CDR1 MDHEN and CDR2 SYDVKM come from the germline V gene. CDR3 DNA: TGTGCCAGCAGTTTGACAGCTCGACCTTATGGCTACACCTTC. This encodes CASSLTARPYGYTF.

The chain recombines TRBV6-5 with TRBJ1-5; D not resolved. The CDR3 has 14 amino acids. V was clipped by 6 bases and J by 0 bases, with 9 bases between them. Germline values: CDR1 MNHEY, CDR2 SVGAGI. CDR3 loop: CASSPELSNQPQHF. The CDR3 nucleotides are TGTGCCAGCAGCCCCGAACTTAGCAATCAGCCCCAGCATTTT.

CDR3 nucleotide sequence: TGTGCCAGTAGTACCGGACAGGTCTACGAGCAGTACTTC. Residues: CASSTGQVYEQYF. V gene TRBV19 combines with J gene TRBJ2-7; TRBD1 matches 7 bases. V dropped 4 bases and J dropped 3; count of bases not matched to a gene: 3. The germline V gene has CDR1 LNHDA and CDR2 SQIVND (reference sequence). CDR3 size: 13 residues. Complete variable domain (other parts from reference TRBV19 and TRBJ2-7): DGGITQSPKYLFRKEGQNVTLSCEQNLNHDAMYWYRQDPGQGLRLIYYSQIVNDFQKGDIAEGYSVSREKKESFPLTVTSAQKNPTAFYLCASSTGQVYEQYFGPGTRLTVT.

The J gene is TRBJ2-3, the V gene TRBV7-9; D unresolved. The CDR3 loop spans 17 amino acids. The germline V gene has CDR1 SEHNR and CDR2 FQNEAQ (reference sequence). Trimming took off 1 base at V and 0 bases at J, with 14 bases between the two ends. CDR3 DNA: TGTGCCAGCAGCTTAGATCCCGGAGCCGCTAGCACAGATACGCAGTATTTT. Encoded protein: CASSLDPGAASTDTQYF. Looking up the rest from reference TRBV7-9 and TRBJ2-3 gives the full variable domain: DTGVSQNPRHKITKRGQNVTFRCDPISEHNRLYWYRQTLGQGPEFLTYFQNEAQLEKSRLLSDRFSAERPKGSFSTLEIQRTEQGDSAMYLCASSLDPGAASTDTQYFGPGTRLTVL.

The rearrangement links TRBV28 to TRBJ2-6, with D possibly TRBD1 on 5 matching bases. V was trimmed by 10 bases and J by 3 bases, leaving 19 bases between them. This CDR3 has 16 residues. Germline V CDR1 and CDR2: MDHEN, SYDVKM. The CDR3 DNA reads as TGTGCCACCAGGGTGATACATGGGCTTGGGGCCAACGTCCTGACTTTC. Translated: CATRVIHGLGANVLTF.

V and J are TRBV12-5 and TRBJ2-3, with D possibly being TRBD2 (6 bases). V was clipped by 7 bases and J by 2 bases, with 13 bases between them. The V gene's germline CDR1 is LGHNT and CDR2 FRNRAP. This CDR3 is 14 amino acids long. The CDR3 region has the DNA TGTGCTAGTGCCCCGGGCGGGGCCACAGATACGCAGTATTTT. Amino acids: CASAPGGATDTQYF.

The chain couples TRBV6-2 or TRBV6-3 to TRBJ2-3; 9 bases are a match to TRBD2. Germline CDR1 reads MNHEY; CDR2 reads SVGEGT. This CDR3 contains 18 residues. With 2 bases clipped from V and 4 bases from J, the junction kept 13 bases outside the gene matches. CDR3 loop: CASSYPLAGAPRADTQYF. DNA for the CDR3: TGTGCCAGCAGTTACCCACTAGCGGGCGCACCACGCGCAGATACGCAGTATTTT.